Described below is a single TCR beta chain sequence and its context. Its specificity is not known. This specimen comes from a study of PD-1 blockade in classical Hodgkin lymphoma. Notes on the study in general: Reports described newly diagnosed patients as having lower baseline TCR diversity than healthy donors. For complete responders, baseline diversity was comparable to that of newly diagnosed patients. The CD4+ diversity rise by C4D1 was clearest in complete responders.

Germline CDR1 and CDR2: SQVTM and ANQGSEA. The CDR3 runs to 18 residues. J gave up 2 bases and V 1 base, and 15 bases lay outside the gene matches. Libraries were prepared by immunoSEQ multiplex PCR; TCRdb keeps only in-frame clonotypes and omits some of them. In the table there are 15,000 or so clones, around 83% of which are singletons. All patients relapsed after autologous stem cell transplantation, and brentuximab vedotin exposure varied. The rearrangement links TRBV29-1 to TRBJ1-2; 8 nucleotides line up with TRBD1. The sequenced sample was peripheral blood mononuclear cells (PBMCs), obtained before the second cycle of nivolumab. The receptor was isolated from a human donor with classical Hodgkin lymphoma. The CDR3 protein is CSVEGRGPGGLRNYGYTF. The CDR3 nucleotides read TGCAGCGTTGAAGGCAGGGGGCCGGGCGGGCTACGCAACTATGGCTACACCTTC.